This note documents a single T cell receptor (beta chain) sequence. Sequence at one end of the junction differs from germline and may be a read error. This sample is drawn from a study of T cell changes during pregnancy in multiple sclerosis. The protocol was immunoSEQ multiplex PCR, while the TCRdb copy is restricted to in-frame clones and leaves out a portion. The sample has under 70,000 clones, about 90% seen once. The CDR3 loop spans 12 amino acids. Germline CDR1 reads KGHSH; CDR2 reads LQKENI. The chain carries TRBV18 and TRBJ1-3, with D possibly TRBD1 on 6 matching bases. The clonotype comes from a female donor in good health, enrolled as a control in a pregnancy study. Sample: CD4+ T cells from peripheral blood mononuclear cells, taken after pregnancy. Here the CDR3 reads CASSPNGDKAPF. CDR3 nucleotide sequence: TGTGCCAGCTCACCAAATGGGGACAAAGCGCCATTT.